This TCR beta chain was captured by sequencing in a study of OX40 agonist ivuxolimab in advanced cancers. Turning to the study itself: From 23 to 79 years was the age range, with a mean of around 60 years, and roughly 80% were male.

Assay used: immunoSEQ multiplex PCR; TCRdb lists only in-frame clones, some missing. The sample yields about 51,000 clones, around 77% seen once. CDR3 length equals 15 residues. Trimming stripped 4 bases from V and 6 bases from J, with 18 bases between. Germline V CDR1 and CDR2: MNHEY, SMNVEV (reference sequence). The material sequenced was CD4+ or CD8+ T cells sorted from blood, taken in a trial of the OX40 agonist ivuxolimab. This TCR came from an adult with an advanced solid tumor such as melanoma, head and neck, liver or kidney cancer. V gene TRBV27 combines with J gene TRBJ2-5; TRBD1 might be the D (5 bases). The chain's CDR3 is CASSSIRQPFQTQYF. CDR3 sequence (DNA): TGTGCCAGCAGTTCTATTAGACAGCCCTTTCAGACCCAGTACTTC.